This TCR beta chain emerged from a study of T-cell reconstitution after alpha-beta-depleted transplantation in children. Findings and caveats of the study: Where alpha-beta T cells came from about two months after transplant was reportedly several hundred expanded graft clones.

In germline, CDR1 is DFQATT, CDR2 SNEGSKA (reference sequence). Germline trimming cut 1 base from V and 7 bases from J; bases unmatched to any gene: 4. The CDR3 runs 13 residues. Preparation of the TCRbeta library involved a method that used unique molecular identifiers. From the PCR reads, TCRdb called clonotypes with MiXCR, one entry per CDR3 protein. The sample consists of hundreds of thousands of distinct CDR3 sequences, roughly 23% of them appearing once. About this clonotype itself: As yet, its antigen is unknown.

This material consisted of PBMCs, taken before TCRalphabeta/CD19-depleted stem cell transplant. This clonotype was obtained from a girl aged 2-9 years with Fanconi anemia, due to receive a stem cell transplant. J is TRBJ2-1 and V is TRBV20-1, with 7 bases lining up with TRBD2. CDR3 sequence: CSARGTRKNEQFF. The DNA of the CDR3 is TGCAGTGCTAGAGGGACTAGGAAAAATGAGCAGTTCTTC.